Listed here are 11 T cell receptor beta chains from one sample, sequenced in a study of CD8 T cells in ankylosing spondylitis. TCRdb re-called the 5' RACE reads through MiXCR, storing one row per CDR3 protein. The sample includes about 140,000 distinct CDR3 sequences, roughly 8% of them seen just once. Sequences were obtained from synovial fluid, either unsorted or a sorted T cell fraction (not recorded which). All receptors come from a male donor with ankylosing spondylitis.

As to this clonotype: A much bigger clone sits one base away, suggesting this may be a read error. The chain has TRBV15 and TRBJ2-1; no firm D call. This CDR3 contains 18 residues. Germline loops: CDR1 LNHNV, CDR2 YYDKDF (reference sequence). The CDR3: CATSRDLSGESSYNVQFF. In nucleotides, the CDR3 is TGTGCCACCAGCAGAGATCTTAGTGGAGAGAGCTCCTACAATGTGCAGTTCTTC. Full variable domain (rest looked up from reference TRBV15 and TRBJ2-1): DAMVIQNPRYQVTQFGKPVTLSCSQTLNHNVMYWYQQKSSQAPKLLFHYYDKDFNNEADTPDNFQSRRPNTSFCFLDIRSPGLGDTAMYLCATSRDLSGESSYNVQFFGPGTRLTVL.

The CDR3 is CASSRGARAEAFF. As DNA, the CDR3 is TGTGCCAGCAGTCGGGGGGCGCGAGCTGAAGCTTTCTTT. V and J are TRBV28 and TRBJ1-1; maybe TRBD1 (6 bases). The germline CDR1 and CDR2 sequences are MDHEN and SYDVKM. The CDR3 covers 13 residues. Trimming cost V 5 bases and J 6 bases, with 13 bases left between them. Combining the CDR3 with reference TRBV28 and TRBJ1-1 gives the whole variable domain DVKVTQSSRYLVKRTGEKVFLECVQDMDHENMFWYRQDPGLGLRLIYFSYDVKMKEKGDIPEGYSVSREKKERFSLILESASTNQTSMYLCASSRGARAEAFFGQGTRLTVV.

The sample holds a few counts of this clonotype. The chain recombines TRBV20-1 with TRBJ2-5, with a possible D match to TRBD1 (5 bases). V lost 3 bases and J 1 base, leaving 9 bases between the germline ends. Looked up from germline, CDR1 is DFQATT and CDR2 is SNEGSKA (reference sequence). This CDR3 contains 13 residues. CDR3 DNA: TGCAGTGCTAGTAGTAGGGGCCAAGAGACCCAGTACTTC. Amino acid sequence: CSASSRGQETQYF.

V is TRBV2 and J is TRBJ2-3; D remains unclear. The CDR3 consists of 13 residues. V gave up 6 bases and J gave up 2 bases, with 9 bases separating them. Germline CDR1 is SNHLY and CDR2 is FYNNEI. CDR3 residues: CASRPDYTDTQYF. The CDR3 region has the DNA TGTGCCAGCAGGCCGGATTACACAGATACGCAGTATTTT.

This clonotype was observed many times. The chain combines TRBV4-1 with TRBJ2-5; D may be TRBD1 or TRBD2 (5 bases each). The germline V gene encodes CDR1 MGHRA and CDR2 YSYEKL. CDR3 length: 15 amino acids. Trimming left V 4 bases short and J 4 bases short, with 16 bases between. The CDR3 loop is CASSPGTVSGETQYF. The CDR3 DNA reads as TGCGCCAGCAGCCCCGGGACGGTGTCAGGAGAGACCCAGTACTTC.

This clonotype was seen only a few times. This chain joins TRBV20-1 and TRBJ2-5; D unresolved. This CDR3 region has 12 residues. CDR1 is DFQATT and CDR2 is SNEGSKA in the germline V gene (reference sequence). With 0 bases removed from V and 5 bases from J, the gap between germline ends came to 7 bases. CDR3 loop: CSAREQQETQYF. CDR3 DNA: TGCAGTGCTAGAGAACAGCAGGAGACCCAGTACTTC.

In DNA form, the CDR3 reads TGTGCCATCGGGGCAGGGGGCATGAGCTACACCTTC. This gives the protein CAIGAGGMSYTF. The chain uses TRBV10-3 and TRBJ1-2; TRBD1 aligns across 8 bases. Germline CDR1 and CDR2: ENHRY and SYGVKD. Trimming took 8 bases from V and 9 from J; bases not matched to a gene: 8. This CDR3 is built from 12 residues.

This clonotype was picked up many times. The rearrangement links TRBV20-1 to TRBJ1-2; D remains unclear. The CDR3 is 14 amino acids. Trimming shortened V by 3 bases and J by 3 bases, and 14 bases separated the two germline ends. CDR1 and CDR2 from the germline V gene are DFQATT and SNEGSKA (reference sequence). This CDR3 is CSARGGFGDYGYTF. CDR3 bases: TGCAGTGCTAGGGGTGGGTTTGGTGACTATGGCTACACCTTC.

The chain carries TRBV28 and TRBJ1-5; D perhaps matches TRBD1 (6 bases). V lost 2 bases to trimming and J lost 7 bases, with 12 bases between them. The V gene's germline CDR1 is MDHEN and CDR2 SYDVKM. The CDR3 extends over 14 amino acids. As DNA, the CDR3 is TGTGCCAGCAGTTTAGGGGGCTCGGGACAGCCCCAGCATTTT. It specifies CASSLGGSGQPQHF. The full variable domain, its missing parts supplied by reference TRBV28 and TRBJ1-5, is DVKVTQSSRYLVKRTGEKVFLECVQDMDHENMFWYRQDPGLGLRLIYFSYDVKMKEKGDIPEGYSVSREKKERFSLILESASTNQTSMYLCASSLGGSGQPQHFGDGTRLSIL.

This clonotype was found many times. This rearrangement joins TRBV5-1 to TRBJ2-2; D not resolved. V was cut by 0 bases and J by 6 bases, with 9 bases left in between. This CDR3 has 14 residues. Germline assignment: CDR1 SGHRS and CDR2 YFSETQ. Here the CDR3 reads CASSLVGPAGELFF. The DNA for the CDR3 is TGCGCCAGCAGCTTGGTTGGGCCCGCCGGGGAGCTGTTTTTT.

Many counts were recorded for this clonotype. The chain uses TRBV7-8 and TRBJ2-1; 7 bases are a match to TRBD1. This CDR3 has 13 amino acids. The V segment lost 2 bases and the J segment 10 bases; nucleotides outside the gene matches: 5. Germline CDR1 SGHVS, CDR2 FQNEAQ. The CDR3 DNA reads TGTGCCAGCAGCTTATATCGGGACAGCGAGCAGTTCTTC. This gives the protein CASSLYRDSEQFF. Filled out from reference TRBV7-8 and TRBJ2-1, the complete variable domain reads GAGVSQSPRYKVAKRGQDVALRCDPISGHVSLFWYQQALGQGPEFLTYFQNEAQLDKSGLPSDRFFAERPEGSVSTLKIQRTQQEDSAVYLCASSLYRDSEQFFGPGTRLTVL.